This entry lists 27 T cell receptor beta chains sequenced from one sample in a study of response to subunit inactivated influenza vaccine. TCRdb passed the RT-PCR reads through MiXCR, listing each CDR3 protein once. The sample carries over 150,000 distinct CDR3 sequences, under 13% recorded once. The sample was non-naive T cells sorted from PBMCs, taken 45 days after vaccination. Receptors were obtained from a man between 45 and 60 years old who received an inactivated influenza vaccine.

The CDR3 DNA reads TGTGCCAGCAGTTTCGCTTCCCCCTACGAGCAGTACTTC. It yields the protein CASSFASPYEQYF. The chain is built from TRBV28 and TRBJ2-7; D remains ambiguous. The germline CDR1 and CDR2 sequences are MDHEN and SYDVKM. The CDR3 is 13 amino acids. V shed 3 bases and J shed 2 bases, with 8 bases lying between them.

This clonotype has just a few counts. This rearrangement joins TRBV20-1 to TRBJ1-2; D possibly corresponds to TRBD1 (5 bases). The CDR3 sequence is 15 residues long. Trimming removed 5 bases from V and 6 bases from J, with 22 bases in between. Germline assignment: CDR1 DFQATT and CDR2 SNEGSKA (reference sequence). The CDR3 is CSAGTAAKSGDGYTF. CDR3 coding DNA: TGCAGTGCTGGGACGGCCGCCAAGAGTGGGGATGGCTACACCTTC.

The sample holds a few counts of this clonotype. This sequence joins TRBV3-1 and TRBJ1-1, with TRBD1 matching 8 bases. This CDR3 has 14 residues. After removal of 0 bases from V and 10 bases from J, the junction contained 7 bases not matched to a gene. CDR1 and CDR2 from the germline V gene are LGHDT and YNNKEL (reference sequence). The CDR3 region is CASSQDSDRAGAFF. In DNA, the CDR3 is TGTGCCAGCAGCCAAGATTCGGACAGGGCAGGAGCTTTCTTT.

This clonotype was counted ten times or more. The chain recombines TRBV28 with TRBJ2-2; 8 nucleotides agree with TRBD1. The CDR3 sequence is 15 residues long. V was clipped by 5 bases and J by 5 bases; unmatched bases: 7. Per germline, CDR1 MDHEN and CDR2 SYDVKM. The CDR3 DNA is TGTGCCAGCAGTCTTGGGACAGGCGTGACCGGGGAGCTGTTTTTT. It codes for CASSLGTGVTGELFF.

This clonotype was detected many times. The chain links TRBV5-1 to TRBJ2-7, with TRBD1 identical over 9 bases. Trimming took 4 bases from V and 3 from J; bases not matched to a gene: 5. The CDR3 contains 14 residues. Per germline, CDR1 SGHRS and CDR2 YFSETQ. The DNA for the CDR3 is TGCGCCAGCAGCACAAACAGGGGGCACTACGAGCAGTACTTC. Its protein product is CASSTNRGHYEQYF.

This clonotype occurred a few times. The J gene is TRBJ1-1, the V gene TRBV20-1, with TRBD1 matching 7 bases. This CDR3 spans 13 amino acids. V lost 7 bases, J lost 1 base, and 6 bases stayed unmatched. Germline V gene lookup returns CDR1 DFQATT and CDR2 SNEGSKA (reference sequence). The DNA of the CDR3 is TGCAGTGTTAACAGGGGATCGAACACTGAAGCTTTCTTT. It translates to CSVNRGSNTEAFF.

Only a few counts were recorded for this clonotype. The rearrangement joins TRBV20-1 to TRBJ2-7; D possibly corresponds to TRBD2 (6 bases). This CDR3 is built from 15 residues. The germline V gene has CDR1 DFQATT and CDR2 SNEGSKA (reference sequence). Trimming pared 0 bases from V and 7 bases from J, leaving 19 bases between. The CDR3 reads CSARDFGGTVREQYF. For the CDR3, the DNA is TGCAGTGCTAGAGATTTTGGGGGGACCGTACGGGAGCAGTACTTC.

Details on this clonotype: A much larger clone sits a single nucleotide away, making a read error possible. The rearrangement uses TRBV6-1 and TRBJ2-3; 9 bases agree with TRBD1. The CDR3 runs to 15 residues. Trimming at V came to 6 bases and at J to 4 bases, leaving 8 bases not matched to a gene. The germline CDR1 and CDR2 sequences are MNHNS and SASEGT. The CDR3 is CASRRLQGAPDTQYF. In DNA form, the CDR3 reads TGTGCCAGCAGAAGGCTACAGGGGGCACCAGATACGCAGTATTTT.

This clonotype has ten or more counts. This sequence joins TRBV3-1 and TRBJ2-7; D is possibly TRBD1 (5 bases). This CDR3 is built from 15 residues. Germline V gene sequence: CDR1 LGHDT, CDR2 YNNKEL (reference sequence). Trimming removed 1 base at V and 5 bases at J, with 15 bases between. CDR3 loop: CASSQGSKGLDEQYF. CDR3 DNA: TGTGCCAGCAGCCAAGGATCCAAGGGGCTCGACGAGCAGTACTTC.

This clonotype was seen a few times. V gene TRBV24-1 combines with J gene TRBJ2-2, with 7 bases identical to TRBD1. V shed 4 bases and J 5 bases; nucleotides not matched to a gene: 6. CDR1 is KGHDR and CDR2 is SFDVKD in the germline V gene. The CDR3 has 15 amino acids. The chain's CDR3 is CATSEPRGSTGELFF. CDR3 in DNA: TGTGCCACCAGTGAACCCAGGGGGTCGACCGGGGAGCTGTTTTTT.

The chain employs TRBV6-5 and TRBJ2-2; the D gene is possibly TRBD2 (5 bases). Trimming stripped 0 bases from V and 5 bases from J, with 16 bases between. Per the germline V gene, CDR1 is MNHEY and CDR2 is SVGAGI. The CDR3 spans 17 residues. The CDR3 DNA reads TGTGCCAGCAGTTACTCGATACGGGGAATGGAAACCGGGGAGCTGTTTTTT. It codes for CASSYSIRGMETGELFF.

Only a few counts were recorded for this clonotype. This CDR3 is CASSPTLLDTQYF. The CDR3 region has the DNA TGTGCCAGCAGCCCCACCCTTTTGGATACGCAGTATTTT. The V gene is TRBV7-7, the J gene TRBJ2-3; D call uncertain. The CDR3 sequence is 13 residues long. Trimming pared 5 bases from V and 6 bases from J, leaving 12 bases between. Germline V gene lookup returns CDR1 SSHAT and CDR2 FNYEAQ (reference sequence).

This clonotype was observed at least ten times. V is TRBV3-1 and J is TRBJ1-6; unclear D gene. Trimming removed 0 bases from V and 0 bases from J, with 15 bases in between. Looked up from germline, CDR1 is LGHDT and CDR2 is YNNKEL (reference sequence). The CDR3 is 19 amino acids. The CDR3 reads CASSQDLVSSSSYNSPLHF. The CDR3 DNA reads as TGTGCCAGCAGCCAAGATCTCGTCAGTTCGAGCTCCTATAATTCACCCCTCCACTTT.

There are a few counts of this clonotype. The genes are TRBV7-6 and TRBJ2-2; no clear D. Germline CDR1 is SGHVS and CDR2 is FNYEAQ. V was clipped by 2 bases and J by 6 bases, with 7 bases between them. This CDR3 contains 13 residues. The CDR3 is CASSLSSAGELFF. The CDR3, as DNA: TGTGCCAGCAGCTTAAGTTCAGCCGGGGAGCTGTTTTTT. The full variable domain, with the rest looked up from reference TRBV7-6 and TRBJ2-2, is GAGVSQSPRYKVTKRGQDVALRCDPISGHVSLYWYRQALGQGPEFLTYFNYEAQQDKSGLPNDRFSAERPEGSISTLTIQRTEQRDSAMYRCASSLSSAGELFFGEGSRLTVL.

A few counts support this clonotype. The genes are TRBV5-6 and TRBJ2-1; 9 bases are a match to TRBD2. Germline CDR1 SGHDT, CDR2 YYEEEE. V lost 0 bases and J lost 10; bases outside the gene matches: 8. The CDR3 is 15 amino acids. CDR3 loop: CASSLASGAQGEQFF. CDR3 coding DNA: TGTGCCAGCAGCTTGGCTAGCGGGGCCCAGGGGGAGCAGTTCTTC.

This chain connects TRBV20-1 to TRBJ2-7; 14 bases match TRBD2. Germline trimming cut 6 bases from V and 3 bases from J; bases unmatched to any gene: 4. CDR1 DFQATT and CDR2 SNEGSKA come from the germline V gene (reference sequence). The CDR3 length is 14 residues. The CDR3: CSALGTSGSYEQYF. Here the CDR3 DNA reads TGCAGTGCCCTCGGGACTAGCGGGAGCTACGAGCAGTACTTC.

This clonotype has more than one count but fewer than ten. The rearrangement joins TRBV20-1 to TRBJ2-7, with 14 bases identical to TRBD2. CDR3 length: 19 residues. Trimming removed 3 bases from V and 2 bases from J; junction bases left unmatched: 15. CDR1 is DFQATT and CDR2 is SNEGSKA in the germline V gene (reference sequence). CDR3 sequence reads: CSARVGGWTSGRIPYEQYF. CDR3 sequence (DNA): TGCAGTGCTAGGGTGGGCGGCTGGACTAGCGGGAGGATCCCCTACGAGCAGTACTTC.

This clonotype showed up many times. The CDR3 DNA follows: TGCAGTGCCATGGACAGTAATCTCAAAAACATTCAGTACTTC. Encoded protein: CSAMDSNLKNIQYF. The V gene is TRBV20-1, the J gene TRBJ2-4, with D possibly matching TRBD1 (6 bases). Trimming removed 6 bases at V and 3 bases at J, with 15 bases between. The CDR3 covers 14 residues. Germline V gene lookup returns CDR1 DFQATT and CDR2 SNEGSKA (reference sequence).

This clonotype was recorded many times. The V call is TRBV5-1, the J call TRBJ2-7; no firm D call. Per germline, CDR1 SGHRS and CDR2 YFSETQ. V was clipped by 1 base and J by 7 bases, with 9 bases between them. The CDR3 length is 12 residues. The CDR3 DNA reads as TGCGCCAGCAGCTTGATATCTGGGGAGCAGTACTTC. Protein product: CASSLISGEQYF.

This chain links TRBV6-1 with TRBJ2-3; 9 nucleotides align to TRBD1. This CDR3 contains 15 residues. Germline lookup yields CDR1 MNHNS and CDR2 SASEGT. V was pared by 6 bases and J by 0 bases, with 4 bases of the junction left unmatched. The CDR3 DNA is TGTGCCAGCAGCCTAGGGACAGGGAGCACAGATACGCAGTATTTT. Protein product: CASSLGTGSTDTQYF.

This clonotype has a handful of counts. The chain has TRBV11-2 and TRBJ2-7; D possibly corresponds to TRBD1 (5 bases). CDR1 and CDR2 from the germline V gene are SGHAT and FQNNGV. There are 13 residues in the CDR3. Trimming removed 0 bases at V and 3 bases at J, with 6 bases between. DNA for the CDR3: TGTGCCAGCAGCTTAGATGACAGCTACGAGCAGTACTTC. This translates into CASSLDDSYEQYF.

This clonotype was detected many times. J is TRBJ2-1 and V is TRBV5-1; 8 bases agree with TRBD1. CDR3 length: 15 amino acids. Germline CDR1 and CDR2: SGHRS and YFSETQ. The V and J ends lost 0 bases and 8 bases, in that order; junction bases with no gene match: 7. CDR3 DNA: TGCGCCAGCAGCTTGGAAGGACAGGGCATCGATGAGCAGTTCTTC. It translates to CASSLEGQGIDEQFF.

As concerns this clonotype: A junction end diverges from the germline sequence, so it may reflect a read error. The genes are TRBV3-1 and TRBJ2-7, with D maybe TRBD1 (6 bases). Germline lookup yields CDR1 LGHDT and CDR2 YNNKEL (reference sequence). The CDR3 contains 13 residues. The CDR3 protein is CASSQGTGSSSSF. CDR3 sequence (DNA): TGTGCCAGCAGCCAAGGTACAGGGAGCTCATCGTCCTTC.

The rearrangement uses TRBV6-1 and TRBJ2-5, with 7 bases fitting TRBD1. This CDR3 spans 14 amino acids. V was clipped by 4 bases and J by 2 bases; unmatched bases: 4. Per germline, CDR1 MNHNS and CDR2 SASEGT. The DNA for the CDR3 is TGTGCCAGCAGTGCCGGACAGGCTCAAGAGACCCAGTACTTC. It encodes CASSAGQAQETQYF.

The J gene is TRBJ2-6, the V gene TRBV5-1, with 7 bases that match TRBD1. V lost 0 bases to trimming and J lost 2 bases; unmatched junction nucleotides: 2. Per the germline V gene, CDR1 is SGHRS and CDR2 is YFSETQ. The CDR3 runs to 16 residues. CDR3 residues: CASSLAQGAGANVLTF. CDR3 sequence (DNA): TGCGCCAGCAGCTTGGCCCAGGGGGCTGGGGCCAACGTCCTGACTTTC.

This clonotype has a handful of counts. The chain links TRBV30 to TRBJ1-3; 9 bases map to TRBD1. CDR1 is GTSNPN and CDR2 is SVGIG in the germline V gene (reference sequence). V lost 3 bases and J lost 4; bases outside the gene matches: 4. The CDR3 sequence is 14 residues long. The CDR3 DNA sequence: TGTGCCTGGAGAACCGGGACAGGGGGAAACACCATATATTTT. Translated: CAWRTGTGGNTIYF. Together with reference TRBV30 and TRBJ1-3, the CDR3 gives the full variable domain: SQTIHQWPATLVQPVGSPLSLECTVEGTSNPNLYWYRQAAGRGLQLLFYSVGIGQISSEVPQNLSASRPQDRQFILSSKKLLLSDSGFYLCAWRTGTGGNTIYFGEGSWLTVV.

This clonotype came up many times. This rearrangement joins TRBV4-1 to TRBJ2-2; 8 positions match TRBD1. The V gene's germline CDR1 is MGHRA and CDR2 YSYEKL. This CDR3 is built from 17 residues. V dropped 3 bases and J dropped 1; count of bases not matched to a gene: 7. CDR3 protein: CASSHSPGTGNTGELFF. CDR3 DNA: TGCGCCAGCAGCCATTCACCCGGGACAGGGAACACCGGGGAGCTGTTTTTT.